This TCR beta chain derives from a study of T cells in localized non-small cell lung cancer. Study results and caveats: Median approximately 50 top-100 tumor clones were shared with paired adjacent lung. Elevated circulating T cell density in blood was associated with longer overall survival. Highest T cell clonality was seen in uninvolved adjacent lung, surpassing that measured in tumor.

Notes on this clone: Its antigen is unknown.

This CDR3 spans 16 amino acids. V was clipped by 4 bases and J by 1 base; unmatched bases: 5. Germline lookup yields CDR1 MNHEY and CDR2 SVGAGI. TCRdb's table, derived via immunoSEQ multiplex PCR, lists solely in-frame clones and lacks some. The sample lists fewer than 90,000 clones, 80% to 90% seen once, with about 2.7% in the top ten. The sequence was collected from a man between 40 and 75 years old with stage I lung adenocarcinoma. This chain joins TRBV6-5 and TRBJ1-1, with 11 bases fitting TRBD1. The sequenced sample was peripheral blood, obtained before any cancer treatment. The chain's CDR3 is CASSSGQGASNTEAFF. The CDR3 nucleotides read TGTGCCAGCAGTTCAGGACAGGGGGCGTCGAACACTGAAGCTTTCTTT.